One TCR beta chain is described in this entry. Methods used by the authors: Quantification of nucleated cells was approximated via reference gene primer amplification. Data came from immunoSEQ multiplex PCR; TCRdb stores just in-frame clones and leaves some out. V and J calls and clone size follow that table, whereas D and trimming were derived from the DNA. The sample yields around 140,000 clones, 88% seen once. The CDR3 sequence is 14 residues long. Trimming took off 5 bases at V and 0 bases at J, with 10 bases between the two ends. The germline V gene encodes CDR1 MNHEY and CDR2 SVGEGT. The data stem from a study of blood T cell repertoires in COVID-19.

Input material: peripheral blood. The chain has TRBV6-2 or TRBV6-3 and TRBJ1-2, with TRBD1 as a possible D gene (6 bases). This receptor was identified in a man over 45 with acute or convalescent COVID-19. The CDR3 DNA follows: TGTGCCAGCAGTCTACAGGGAGCTAACTATGGCTACACCTTC. Translated, it gives CASSLQGANYGYTF.